This T cell receptor beta chain originates from a study of blood T cells in healthy people across ages. Whole-study findings and limits: As age increased, TCR beta diversity per million T cells fell in a roughly linear fashion.

The CDR3 runs to 13 residues. Germline V CDR1 and CDR2: SGDLS, YYNGEE. The V and J ends lost 4 bases and 2 bases respectively, with 10 bases between them. In its sample, this clonotype was seen a few times. No antigen is known for it. It was with a sample-barcoded 5' primer and a J-beta primer mix that a second PCR of about 6 to 12 cycles was run. Each TCR beta cDNA got a 12-nucleotide random molecular identifier. TCRdb analysed the 5' RACE reads with MiXCR anew, one entry per CDR3 protein. The table has 650,000 to 900,000 distinct CDR3 sequences, less than 80% seen once. The sequence derives from a man younger than 45 in good health. The genes are TRBV9 and TRBJ2-7, with a tentative D call TRBD1 (5 bases). Sequencing was performed on blood. The DNA for the CDR3 is TGTGCCAGCAGCAGGACACCAACCTACGAGCAGTACTTC. It yields the protein CASSRTPTYEQYF.